This T cell receptor beta chain was captured by sequencing in a study of glioma-infiltrating T cells. Amplification of TCR alpha and beta CDR3 regions from RNA used iRepertoire nested multiplex PCR. One-step reverse transcription and amplification started from roughly 100-400 ng of tissue mRNA or PBMC total RNA. TCRdb passed the multiplex PCR reads through MiXCR, listing each CDR3 protein once. The sample holds about 130,000 distinct CDR3 sequences, under 25% seen once. CDR3 length: 13 amino acids. Germline values: CDR1 DFQATT, CDR2 SNEGSKA (reference sequence). The trim removed 6 bases at V and 7 bases at J, leaving 9 bases unmatched. A remark on this clonotype: Its antigen is currently unknown.

General study findings and limits: Above-expected tissue-blood divergence occurred in all gliomas, most in low-grade ones.

The clonotype originates from a human donor with low-grade glioma or glioblastoma, undergoing nonglioma brain surgery, or in good health (not recorded which). The sequenced material came from glioma tissue, nonneoplastic brain tissue, or PBMCs (not recorded which). This sequence joins TRBV20-1 and TRBJ1-1; 9 positions match TRBD1. The CDR3 DNA sequence: TGCAGTGCCCCGGGACAGGGAACGAATGAAGCTTTCTTT. Translation: CSAPGQGTNEAFF.